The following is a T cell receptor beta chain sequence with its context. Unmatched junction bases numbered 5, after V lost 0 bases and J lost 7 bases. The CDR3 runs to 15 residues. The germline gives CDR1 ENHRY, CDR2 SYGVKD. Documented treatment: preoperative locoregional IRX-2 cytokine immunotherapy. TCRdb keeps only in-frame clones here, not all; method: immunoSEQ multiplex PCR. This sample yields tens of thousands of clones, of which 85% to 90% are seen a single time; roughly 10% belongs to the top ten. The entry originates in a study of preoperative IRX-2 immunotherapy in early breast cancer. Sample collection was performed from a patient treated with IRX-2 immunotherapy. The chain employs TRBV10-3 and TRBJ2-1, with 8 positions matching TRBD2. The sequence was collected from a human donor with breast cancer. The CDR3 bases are TGTGCCATCAGTGAGTCTGGCGGGAGGTTAAATGAGCAGTTCTTC. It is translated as CAISESGGRLNEQFF.